This T cell receptor beta chain emerged from a study of cytomegalovirus exposure and HLA in healthy donors. About the study: About 85 million unique TCRs from HLA-typed donors were held in an early release of data.

The PCR used 60 Vbeta and 13 Jbeta primers. Clones were read by immunoSEQ multiplex PCR, and TCRdb kept only the in-frame ones, dropping some. The table lists about 190,000 clones. Study-level findings and limits: Follow-up analysis seemed to connect common viral pathogens with several of the most significant clusters identified. A later analysis showed HLA-associated TCR beta chains outstripping equally common others in clonal expansion.

Germline lookup yields CDR1 SGHTA and CDR2 FQGTGA. The CDR3 loop spans 15 amino acids. V was cut by 2 bases and J by 4 bases, with 12 bases left in between. With respect to this clone: The target antigen is unknown.

The TCR comes from a man younger than 40 in good health and CMV-seronegative. The sample taken for sequencing was PBMCs. V and J are TRBV7-3 and TRBJ1-3; D not resolved. CDR3 loop: CASSLLGGFGNTIYF. The CDR3 nucleotides read TGTGCCAGCAGCTTACTTGGAGGGTTCGGAAACACCATATATTTT.